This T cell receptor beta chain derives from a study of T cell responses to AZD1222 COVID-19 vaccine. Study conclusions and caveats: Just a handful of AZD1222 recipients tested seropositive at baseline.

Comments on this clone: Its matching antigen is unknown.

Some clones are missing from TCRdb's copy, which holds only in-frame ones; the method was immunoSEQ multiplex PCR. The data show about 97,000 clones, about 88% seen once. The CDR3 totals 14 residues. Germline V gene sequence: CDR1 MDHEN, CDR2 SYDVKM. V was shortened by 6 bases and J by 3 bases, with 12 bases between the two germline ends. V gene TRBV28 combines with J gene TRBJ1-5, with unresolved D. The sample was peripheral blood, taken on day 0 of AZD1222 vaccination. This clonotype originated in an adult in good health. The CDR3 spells CASSPLLPNQPQHF. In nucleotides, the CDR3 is TGTGCCAGCAGCCCCCTACTGCCCAATCAGCCCCAGCATTTT. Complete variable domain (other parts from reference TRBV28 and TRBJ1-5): DVKVTQSSRYLVKRTGEKVFLECVQDMDHENMFWYRQDPGLGLRLIYFSYDVKMKEKGDIPEGYSVSREKKERFSLILESASTNQTSMYLCASSPLLPNQPQHFGDGTRLSIL.